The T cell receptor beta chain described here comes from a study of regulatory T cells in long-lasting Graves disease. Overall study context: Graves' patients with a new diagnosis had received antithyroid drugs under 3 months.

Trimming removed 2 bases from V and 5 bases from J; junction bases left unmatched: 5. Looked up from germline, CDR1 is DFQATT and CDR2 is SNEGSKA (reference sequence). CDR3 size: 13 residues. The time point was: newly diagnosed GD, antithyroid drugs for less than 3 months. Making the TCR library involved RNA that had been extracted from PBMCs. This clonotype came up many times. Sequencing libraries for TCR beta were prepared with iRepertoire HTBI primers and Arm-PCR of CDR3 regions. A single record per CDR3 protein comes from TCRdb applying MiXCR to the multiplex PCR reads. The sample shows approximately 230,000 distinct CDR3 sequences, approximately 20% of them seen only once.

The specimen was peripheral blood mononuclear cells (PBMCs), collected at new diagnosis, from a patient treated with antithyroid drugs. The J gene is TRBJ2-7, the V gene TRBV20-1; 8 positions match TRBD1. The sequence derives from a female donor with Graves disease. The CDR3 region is CSARQGAVDEQYF. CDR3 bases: TGCAGTGCTAGACAGGGGGCAGTTGACGAGCAGTACTTC.